Described below is a single T cell receptor (beta chain) sequence and its context. Antigen unknown. These data come from a study of shared clonotypes between healthy human individuals. Study-level results: Represented genetic and exposure-history diversity was restricted by having few donors. Estimated clonotype richness was generally higher in naive than memory subsets.

A CD45RA+ naive subset and a CD45RA-negative memory subset were split from CD4+ cells. The data were produced by immunoSEQ multiplex PCR, yet TCRdb's version contains in-frame clones alone and is incomplete. The table records under 2,500,000 clones, under 97% of them present only once. V lost 0 bases and J 5 bases, leaving 12 bases between the germline ends. Looked up from germline, CDR1 is SGHNT and CDR2 is YYREEE (reference sequence). The CDR3 has 14 residues. The sequenced sample consisted of naive CD4+ T cells sorted from blood. Subset specified: CD45RA+ positively selected. V usage is TRBV5-4 and J usage is TRBJ2-7, with a tentative D call TRBD1 (5 bases). This sequence was found in a man between 18 and 29 years old in good health. CDR3 nucleotide sequence: TGTGCCAGCAGCTTGGCGGACATCGCCCACGAGCAGTACTTC. It is translated as CASSLADIAHEQYF. The variable domain in full, completed from reference TRBV5-4 and TRBJ2-7, reads ETGVTQSPTHLIKTRGQQVTLRCSSQSGHNTVSWYQQALGQGPQFIFQYYREEENGRGNFPPRFSGLQFPNYSSELNVNALELDDSALYLCASSLADIAHEQYFGPGTRLTVT.